Listed below are T cell receptor beta chains from one sample, sequenced in a study of T cells after posttransplantation cyclophosphamide. Generated by immunoSEQ multiplex PCR, the TCRdb table keeps only in-frame clones and is missing some. The sample was found to contain about 24,000 clones, and every one recurs. The specimen sequenced was PBMCs. Receptors originate from a woman between 55 and 75 years old in good health, CMV-negative, and a related stem cell transplant donor. Each CDR3 is given with its conserved first and last residue. Each record gives: clone size, D gene, CDR3 length, J gene, V gene, CDR3 DNA, CDR3 protein. D genes are given only for firm matches. Clone size, where shown, is once, few, many, or a class for clones that have expanded.

clone size: many
D gene: -
CDR3 length: 11
J gene: TRBJ2-2
V gene: TRBV6-1
CDR3 DNA: TGTGCCAGCAGTACGGGCGGGGAGCTGTTTTTT
CDR3 protein: CASSTGGELFF

clone size: few
D gene: TRBD2
CDR3 length: 16
J gene: TRBJ2-1
V gene: TRBV28
CDR3 DNA: TGTGCCAGCAGTTTTTTAAGCGGGACCAGCCGCCATGAGCAGTTCTTC
CDR3 protein: CASSFLSGTSRHEQFF

clone size: many
D gene: TRBD1
CDR3 length: 14
J gene: TRBJ2-1
V gene: TRBV7-2
CDR3 DNA: TGTGCCAGCAGCCCCACGGGACAGGTCAATGAGCAGTTCTTC
CDR3 protein: CASSPTGQVNEQFF

clone size: many
D gene: TRBD2
CDR3 length: 14
J gene: TRBJ2-2
V gene: TRBV6-5
CDR3 DNA: TGTGCCATCCGGACTAGCGGCCCCACCGGGGAGCTGTTTTTT
CDR3 protein: CAIRTSGPTGELFF

clone size: large
D gene: -
CDR3 length: 13
J gene: TRBJ1-5
V gene: TRBV19
CDR3 DNA: TGTGCCAGTAGTATAAACGTCGGTCAGCCCCAGCATTTT
CDR3 protein: CASSINVGQPQHF

clone size: many
D gene: TRBD1
CDR3 length: 12
J gene: TRBJ1-2
V gene: TRBV7-9
CDR3 DNA: TGTGCCAGCAGTATGACAGGGAGGGGCTACACCTTC
CDR3 protein: CASSMTGRGYTF

clone size: many
D gene: -
CDR3 length: 14
J gene: TRBJ2-7
V gene: TRBV10-2
CDR3 DNA: TGCGCCAGCAGTGAGCCTCCGGGCTCCTACGAGCAGTACTTC
CDR3 protein: CASSEPPGSYEQYF

clone size: -
D gene: TRBD1
CDR3 length: 15
J gene: TRBJ1-4
V gene: TRBV28
CDR3 DNA: TGTGCCAGCAGTTTACCGGGGGACAGGGCTAGAAAACTGTTTTTT
CDR3 protein: CASSLPGDRARKLFF

clone size: many
D gene: TRBD1
CDR3 length: 19
J gene: TRBJ1-2
V gene: TRBV4-3
CDR3 DNA: TGCGCCAGCAGCCAAGATTGGTTTGGGGGGACAGGGAATAACTATGGCTACACCTTC
CDR3 protein: CASSQDWFGGTGNNYGYTF

clone size: many
D gene: -
CDR3 length: 12
J gene: TRBJ2-3
V gene: TRBV6-5
CDR3 DNA: TGTGCCAGCAGTTCCGAGGGATATACGCAGTATTTT
CDR3 protein: CASSSEGYTQYF

clone size: -
D gene: TRBD2
CDR3 length: 15
J gene: TRBJ2-1
V gene: TRBV5-1
CDR3 DNA: TGCGCCAGCAGCTCGGGGACTAGCGGCCACAATGAGCAGTTCTTC
CDR3 protein: CASSSGTSGHNEQFF

clone size: many
D gene: TRBD2
CDR3 length: 18
J gene: TRBJ2-6
V gene: TRBV9
CDR3 DNA: TGTGCCAGCAGCAGCACTAGCGGGAGGGCGTTTGGGGCCAACGTCCTGACTTTC
CDR3 protein: CASSSTSGRAFGANVLTF

clone size: many
D gene: -
CDR3 length: 13
J gene: TRBJ1-3
V gene: TRBV19
CDR3 DNA: TGTGCCAGTAGCACAGGCTCTGGAAACACCATATATTTT
CDR3 protein: CASSTGSGNTIYF

clone size: many
D gene: TRBD1
CDR3 length: 16
J gene: TRBJ1-1
V gene: TRBV4-1
CDR3 DNA: TGCGCCAGCAGCCCTCGGGACAGGACCTTGAACACTGAAGCTTTCTTT
CDR3 protein: CASSPRDRTLNTEAFF

clone size: many
D gene: -
CDR3 length: 15
J gene: TRBJ1-5
V gene: TRBV18
CDR3 DNA: TGTGCCAGCTCACCACTTCCGGGGGGCAATCAGCCCCAGCATTTT
CDR3 protein: CASSPLPGGNQPQHF